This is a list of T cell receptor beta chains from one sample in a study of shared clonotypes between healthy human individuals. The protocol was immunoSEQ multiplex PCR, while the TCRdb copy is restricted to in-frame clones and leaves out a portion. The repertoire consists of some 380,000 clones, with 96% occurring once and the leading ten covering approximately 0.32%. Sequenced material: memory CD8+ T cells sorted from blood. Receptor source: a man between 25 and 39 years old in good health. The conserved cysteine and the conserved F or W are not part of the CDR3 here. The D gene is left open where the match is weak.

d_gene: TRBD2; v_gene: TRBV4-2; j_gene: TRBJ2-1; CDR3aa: ASSQVGGRDRNEQF
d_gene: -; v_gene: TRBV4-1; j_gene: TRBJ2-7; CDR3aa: ASSQDDGNEQY
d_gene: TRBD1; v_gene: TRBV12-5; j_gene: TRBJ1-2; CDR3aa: ASGFPDRDYGYT
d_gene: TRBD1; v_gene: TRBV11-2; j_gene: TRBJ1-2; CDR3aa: ASRKTGGGGYT
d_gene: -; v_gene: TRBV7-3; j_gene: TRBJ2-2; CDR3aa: ASSLTGVGGELF
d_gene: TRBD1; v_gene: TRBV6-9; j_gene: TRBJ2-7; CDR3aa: ASSYTDRGVFEQY
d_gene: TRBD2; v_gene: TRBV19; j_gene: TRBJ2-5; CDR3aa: ASSRRTSGRIEETQY
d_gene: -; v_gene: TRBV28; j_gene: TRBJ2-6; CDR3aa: ASSSGPGANVLT
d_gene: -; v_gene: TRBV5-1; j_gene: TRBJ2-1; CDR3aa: ASSLPFTLTYNEQF
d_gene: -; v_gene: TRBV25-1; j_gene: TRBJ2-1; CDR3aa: ASSELGEQF
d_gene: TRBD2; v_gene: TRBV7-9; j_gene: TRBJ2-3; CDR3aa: ASSFPASGSADTQY
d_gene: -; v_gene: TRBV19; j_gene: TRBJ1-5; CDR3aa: ASSIYPAYSNQPQH
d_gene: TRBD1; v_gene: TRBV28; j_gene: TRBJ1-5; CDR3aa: ASTNRGFDQPQH
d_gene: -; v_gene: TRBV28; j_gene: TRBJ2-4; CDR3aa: ASSSASIAKNIQY
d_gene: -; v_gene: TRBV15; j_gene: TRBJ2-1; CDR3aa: ATSRDGNSYNEQF
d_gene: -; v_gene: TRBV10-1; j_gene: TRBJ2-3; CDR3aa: ASSAKGWGTDTQY
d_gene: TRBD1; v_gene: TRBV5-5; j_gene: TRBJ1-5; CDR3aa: ASSLGQGASNQPQH
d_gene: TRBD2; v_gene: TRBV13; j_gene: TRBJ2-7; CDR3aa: ASSPRLAGFHEQY
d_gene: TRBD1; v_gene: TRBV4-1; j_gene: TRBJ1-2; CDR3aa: ASSQWYGQGSDGYT
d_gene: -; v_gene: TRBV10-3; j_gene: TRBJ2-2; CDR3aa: AISDSTGELF
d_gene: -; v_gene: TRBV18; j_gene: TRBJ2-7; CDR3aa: ASSPRLDEQY
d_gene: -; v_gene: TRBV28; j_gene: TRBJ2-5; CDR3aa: ASSLWTQETQY
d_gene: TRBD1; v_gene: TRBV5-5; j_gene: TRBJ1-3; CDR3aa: ASSLATGAVNTIY
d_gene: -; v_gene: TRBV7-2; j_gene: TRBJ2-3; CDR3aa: ASSAFRTVPIPDTQY
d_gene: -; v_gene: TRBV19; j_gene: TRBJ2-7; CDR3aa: ASSSLYEQY
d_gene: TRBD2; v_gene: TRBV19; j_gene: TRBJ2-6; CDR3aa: ASAELRGSGANVLT
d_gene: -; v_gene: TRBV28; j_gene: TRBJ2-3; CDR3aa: ASSYVSSTDTQY
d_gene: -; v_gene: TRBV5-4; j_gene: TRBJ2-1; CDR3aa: ASSPRGHEQF
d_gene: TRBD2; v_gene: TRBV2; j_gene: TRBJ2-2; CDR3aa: ASSGRRTGELF
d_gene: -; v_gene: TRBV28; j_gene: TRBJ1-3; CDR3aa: ASSLTLDWGSSGNTIY
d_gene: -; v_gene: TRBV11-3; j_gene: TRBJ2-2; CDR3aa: ASSLGLNTGELF
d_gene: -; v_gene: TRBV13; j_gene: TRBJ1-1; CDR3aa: ASSDGPNEAF
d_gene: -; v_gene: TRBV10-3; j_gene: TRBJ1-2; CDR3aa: AISESGRGAYGYT
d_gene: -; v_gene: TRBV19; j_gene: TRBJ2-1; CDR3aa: ASSKAHSYNEQF
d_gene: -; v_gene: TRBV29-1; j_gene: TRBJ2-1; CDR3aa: SALRGGPYNEQF
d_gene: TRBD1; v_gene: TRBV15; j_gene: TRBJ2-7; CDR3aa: ATSRETGGVYEQY
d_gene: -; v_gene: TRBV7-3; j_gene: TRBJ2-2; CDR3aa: ASSPTGGVTGELF
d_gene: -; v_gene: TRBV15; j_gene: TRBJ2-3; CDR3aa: ATSREDPNTQY
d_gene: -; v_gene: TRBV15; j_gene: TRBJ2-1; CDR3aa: ATSRDFREQF
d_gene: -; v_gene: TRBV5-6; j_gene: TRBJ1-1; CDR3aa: ASSSYTEAF
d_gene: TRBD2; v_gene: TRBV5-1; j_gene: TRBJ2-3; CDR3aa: ASSPQLAGGRIVIADTQY
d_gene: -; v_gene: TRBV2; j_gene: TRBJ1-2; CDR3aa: ASLSGNDGYT
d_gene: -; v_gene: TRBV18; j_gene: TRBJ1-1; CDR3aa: ASSPGSTGMNTEAF